This T cell receptor (beta chain) stems from a study of T cell repertoires in cytomegalovirus infection. The wider study: Evidence of both CMV infection and a matching HLA type came from public TCR beta signatures.

Points from the study as a whole: The ex vivo response showed dominance by HLA-C-restricted CMV-specific TCR beta clonotypes. The cumulative frequency of public TCR beta families identified carriers of CMV plus the relevant HLA.

TCRdb passed the reads through MiXCR, listing each CDR3 protein once. The sample gives 500,000 or so distinct CDR3 sequences, 16% of which show up once; 24% is in the top ten. Germline V lookup: CDR1 MNHEY, CDR2 SMNVEV (reference sequence). The CDR3 has 14 residues. V was shortened by 6 bases and J by 3 bases, with 11 bases between the two germline ends. Concerning this clonotype: No antigen is known for it.

This chain connects TRBV27 to TRBJ2-2; tentatively, D is TRBD2 (5 bases). What was sequenced was CD8+ T cells from PBMCs. The sequence was obtained from a human donor in good health (CMV status not recorded). Some clones in this sample may be carry-over from other donors' samples. The CDR3, as DNA: TGTGCCAGCAGGCTAGCCAGTGACACCGGGGAGCTGTTTTTT. This encodes CASRLASDTGELFF.